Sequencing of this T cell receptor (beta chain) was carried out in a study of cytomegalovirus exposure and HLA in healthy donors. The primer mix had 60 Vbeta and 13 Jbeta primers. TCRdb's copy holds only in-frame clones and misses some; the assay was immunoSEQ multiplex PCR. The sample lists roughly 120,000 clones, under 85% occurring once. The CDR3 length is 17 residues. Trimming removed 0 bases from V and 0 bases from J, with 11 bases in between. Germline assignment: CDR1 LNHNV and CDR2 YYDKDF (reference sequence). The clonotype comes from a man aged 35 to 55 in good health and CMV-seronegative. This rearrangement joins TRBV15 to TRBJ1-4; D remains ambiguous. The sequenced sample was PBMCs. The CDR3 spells CATSRDRGAPTNEKLFF. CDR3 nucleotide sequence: TGTGCCACCAGCAGAGATCGGGGAGCCCCAACTAATGAAAAACTGTTTTTT.